The 20 T cell receptor beta chains listed next were all sequenced from one sample in a study of neurological immune-mediated disorders. Each CDR3 protein is one row after TCRdb ran MiXCR on the 5' RACE reads. The repertoire includes about 74,000 distinct CDR3 sequences, 4% to 6% of them detected once, and approximately 7.4% sits in the top ten. Source material: PBMCs. These receptors were obtained from a man between 18 and 29 years old with multiple sclerosis.

This clonotype was detected ten times or more. V gene TRBV7-2 combines with J gene TRBJ1-6; D possibly corresponds to TRBD1 (6 bases). Trimming pared 1 base from V and 6 bases from J, leaving 13 bases between. The CDR3 is made up of 16 amino acids. Germline V CDR1 and CDR2: SGHTA, FQGNSA. The chain's CDR3 is CASSLGARQANSPLHF. The DNA for the CDR3 is TGTGCCAGCAGCTTAGGGGCACGACAGGCTAATTCACCCCTCCACTTT.

This clonotype was counted ten times or more. The chain uses TRBV28 and TRBJ2-1; tentative D call: TRBD2 (6 bases). The CDR3 consists of 14 residues. Looked up from germline, CDR1 is MDHEN and CDR2 is SYDVKM. Trimming stripped 7 bases from V and 5 bases from J, with 15 bases between. CDR3 bases: TGTGCCAGCAACCCCGGCACGGGGGACAATGAGCAGTTCTTC. It is translated as CASNPGTGDNEQFF.

In this sample, this clonotype turned up many times. The rearrangement joins TRBV12-3 or TRBV12-4 to TRBJ1-1, with TRBD1 as a possible D gene (6 bases). V was clipped by 6 bases and J by 3 bases, with 11 bases between them. The CDR3 is 13 residues long. The CDR3 DNA sequence: TGTGCCAGCAGGAACAGGGAATACACTGAAGCTTTCTTT. Its translation is CASRNREYTEAFF.

This clonotype has at least ten counts. The chain joins TRBV5-4 to TRBJ2-5, with 9 bases identical to TRBD2. Germline CDR1 is SGHNT and CDR2 is YYREEE (reference sequence). J gave up 5 bases and V 6 bases, and 5 bases lay outside the gene matches. This CDR3 spans 13 amino acids. DNA for the CDR3: TGTGCCAGCAAGGTAGCGGGGGTGGAGACCCAGTACTTC. Amino acid sequence: CASKVAGVETQYF.

The table lists this clonotype with many counts. This chain links TRBV5-1 with TRBJ2-1; TRBD2 aligns across 9 bases. CDR1 SGHRS and CDR2 YFSETQ come from the germline V gene. The V and J ends lost 5 bases and 2 bases, in that order; junction bases with no gene match: 5. The CDR3 has 15 residues. As DNA, the CDR3 is TGCGCCAGCAGGATTGGCGGGGGGGCCTACAATGAGCAGTTCTTC. Translating gives CASRIGGGAYNEQFF.

This rearrangement joins TRBV11-2 to TRBJ2-3; 7 bases map to TRBD1. The CDR3 covers 16 residues. Germline V gene lookup returns CDR1 SGHAT and CDR2 FQNNGV. V was pared by 3 bases and J by 0 bases, with 6 bases of the junction left unmatched. DNA for the CDR3: TGTGCCAGCAGCTTTCTCGGGACAGCGAGCACAGATACGCAGTATTTT. Protein product: CASSFLGTASTDTQYF.

This clonotype was recorded many times. The V gene is TRBV18, the J gene TRBJ1-6; no clear D gene. With 4 bases removed from V and 9 bases from J, the gap between germline ends came to 16 bases. CDR3 size: 15 residues. Germline assignment: CDR1 KGHSH and CDR2 LQKENI. This CDR3 is CASSLRLDLASPLHF. CDR3 nucleotides: TGTGCCAGCTCACTACGGCTAGACTTGGCTTCACCCCTCCACTTT.

This clonotype was recorded many times. This chain joins TRBV20-1 and TRBJ2-3, with D maybe TRBD1 (5 bases). The CDR3 covers 13 residues. V gave up 6 bases and J gave up 4 bases, with 14 bases separating them. Germline V gives CDR1 DFQATT, CDR2 SNEGSKA (reference sequence). DNA of the CDR3: TGCAGTGCCGCTCCGACAGTCCCAGATACGCAGTATTTT. This sequence encodes CSAAPTVPDTQYF.

The V and J genes are TRBV18 and TRBJ2-3; the D gene is possibly TRBD2 (6 bases). Germline V gives CDR1 KGHSH, CDR2 LQKENI. This CDR3 region has 14 residues. V was shortened by 3 bases and J by 1 base, with 8 bases between the two germline ends. The CDR3 coding sequence is TGTGCCAGCTCACCCTGGGAGGGCACAGATACGCAGTATTTT. Its translation: CASSPWEGTDTQYF.

V gene TRBV20-1 combines with J gene TRBJ1-6; TRBD1 is a possible D gene (5 bases). V was cut by 0 bases and J by 7 bases, with 19 bases left in between. This CDR3 contains 17 residues. In germline, CDR1 is DFQATT, CDR2 SNEGSKA (reference sequence). This CDR3 is CSARDLGSGKGNSPLHF. CDR3 sequence (DNA): TGCAGTGCTAGAGATTTAGGTAGTGGAAAGGGGAATTCACCCCTCCACTTT.

In this sample, this clonotype turned up many times. This chain connects TRBV12-3 or TRBV12-4 to TRBJ2-3; D might be TRBD2 (5 bases). The CDR3 is 14 amino acids. V was pared by 6 bases and J by 10 bases, with 20 bases between. The CDR3 sequence: CASSNNRGSGAQYF. In DNA, the CDR3 is TGTGCCAGCAGCAATAACCGGGGAAGCGGAGCGCAGTATTTT.

This clonotype was found many times. The genes are TRBV20-1 and TRBJ1-1, with D unresolved. Germline V gene data show CDR1 as DFQATT and CDR2 as SNEGSKA (reference sequence). V was cut by 7 bases and J by 5 bases, with 17 bases left in between. The CDR3 length is 13 residues. The DNA of the CDR3 is TGCAGTGTCCCTGGGCCGGGGAGGACTGAAGCTTTCTTT. The encoded protein is CSVPGPGRTEAFF.

This clonotype was observed many times. J is TRBJ2-1 and V is TRBV20-1; D not resolved. V was pared by 3 bases and J by 6 bases, with 12 bases between. CDR1 is DFQATT, CDR2 SNEGSKA, per germline (reference sequence). The CDR3 runs 13 residues. The CDR3 coding sequence is TGCAGTGCTAGGCCTAGACGTTTCAATGAGCAGTTCTTC. Protein product: CSARPRRFNEQFF.

At least ten counts were recorded for this clonotype. The gene calls are TRBV7-3 and TRBJ2-7; D unresolved. The CDR3 loop spans 14 amino acids. The V and J ends lost 1 base and 3 bases respectively, with 10 bases between them. Looked up from germline, CDR1 is SGHTA and CDR2 is FQGTGA. The CDR3 DNA follows: TGTGCCAGCAGCTTAAGAACGATAAACTACGAGCAGTACTTC. Translation: CASSLRTINYEQYF.

The table lists this clonotype with many counts. The chain uses TRBV3-1 and TRBJ1-1; 8 bases are a match to TRBD1. The CDR3 contains 16 residues. Germline V CDR1 and CDR2: LGHDT, YNNKEL (reference sequence). J lost 4 bases, V lost 2 bases, and 9 bases had no gene match. The CDR3 here is CASSQPDRGWVTEAFF. CDR3 sequence (DNA): TGTGCCAGCAGCCAACCAGACAGGGGATGGGTCACTGAAGCTTTCTTT.

This clonotype appeared many times. The chain has TRBV7-2 and TRBJ2-1, with 10 bases identical to TRBD2. Germline trimming cut 5 bases from V and 9 bases from J; bases unmatched to any gene: 10. There are 15 residues in the CDR3. Germline V lookup: CDR1 SGHTA, CDR2 FQGNSA. In nucleotides, the CDR3 is TGTGCCAGCAGCCTCAGCGGGAGGGCCGGGGGTGAGCAGTTCTTC. Encoded protein: CASSLSGRAGGEQFF. Full variable domain (outside the CDR3, taken from reference TRBV7-2 and TRBJ2-1): GAGVSQSPSNKVTEKGKDVELRCDPISGHTALYWYRQSLGQGLEFLIYFQGNSAPDKSGLPSDRFSAERTGGSVSTLTIQRTQQEDSAVYLCASSLSGRAGGEQFFGPGTRLTVL.

This clonotype was seen at least ten times. The chain carries TRBV20-1 and TRBJ2-1, with TRBD2 matching over 8 bases. The CDR3 totals 14 residues. Germline V gene data show CDR1 as DFQATT and CDR2 as SNEGSKA (reference sequence). The ends lost 3 bases at V and 7 bases at J; junction bases unmatched: 8. Here the CDR3 reads CSARGVAGKNEQFF. The CDR3 nucleotides are TGCAGTGCTAGGGGCGTAGCGGGGAAGAATGAGCAGTTCTTC.

This clonotype was seen repeatedly, ten times or more. CDR3 sequence: CASSFLVGMNTEAFF. In DNA, the CDR3 is TGCGCCAGCAGCTTTCTAGTAGGGATGAACACTGAAGCTTTCTTT. The genes are TRBV5-1 and TRBJ1-1; no clear D. In germline, CDR1 is SGHRS, CDR2 YFSETQ. This CDR3 region has 15 residues. V lost 2 bases and J lost 0, with 11 bases in between.

This clonotype has a count of ten or more. This chain joins TRBV20-1 and TRBJ1-1; D gene uncertain. Germline V lookup: CDR1 DFQATT, CDR2 SNEGSKA (reference sequence). The V gene lost 5 bases and the J gene lost 5 bases, with 12 bases spanning the gap. CDR3 length: 12 amino acids. The chain's CDR3 is CSAGVPTTEAFF. CDR3 nucleotide sequence: TGCAGTGCTGGCGTCCCTACAACTGAAGCTTTCTTT.

Many counts were recorded for this clonotype. The chain links TRBV25-1 to TRBJ2-7; unclear D gene. The CDR3 is made up of 14 amino acids. The ends were cut back, 3 bases at V and 5 bases at J, with 14 bases in the middle. Germline loops: CDR1 MGHDK, CDR2 SYGVNS. The CDR3 bases are TGTGCCAGCAGTGACCCATCTCGGCGCAACGAGCAGTACTTC. Translated: CASSDPSRRNEQYF.